The subject of this entry is one TCR beta chain. The data derive from a study of OX40 agonist ivuxolimab in advanced cancers. Germline V gene lookup returns CDR1 SGHTA and CDR2 FQGTGA. V lost 3 bases and J 4 bases, leaving 16 bases between the germline ends. This CDR3 spans 16 amino acids. Data came from immunoSEQ multiplex PCR; TCRdb stores just in-frame clones and leaves some out. The repertoire includes tens of thousands of clones, about nine tenths of them detected once, and 4.5% to 5.5% sits in the top ten. Sequenced material: CD4+ or CD8+ T cells sorted from blood, taken in a trial of the OX40 agonist ivuxolimab. The chain recombines TRBV7-3 with TRBJ2-4; D might be TRBD2 (6 bases). This TCR was sampled from an adult with an advanced solid tumor such as melanoma, head and neck, liver or kidney cancer. The CDR3 bases are TGTGCCAGCAGCTTCCCCCGGGGGACGCTAAAAAACATTCAGTACTTC. Translating gives CASSFPRGTLKNIQYF.